Listed below are T cell receptor beta chains from one sample, sequenced in a study of regulatory T cells in long-lasting Graves disease. TCRdb re-derived calls from the multiplex PCR reads in MiXCR, one entry per CDR3 protein. The data hold 300,000 to 400,000 distinct CDR3 sequences, with 15% to 20% observed a single time. The sample consisted of peripheral blood mononuclear cells (PBMCs), taken at new diagnosis, from a patient treated with antithyroid drugs. These receptors originate from a female donor with Graves disease. Both conserved end residues are part of each CDR3. The D gene is left open where the match is weak. Where a row states a size, it is once, few, many or the class of an expanded clone; other rows omit it.

clone_size j_call d_call v_call cdr3_nt cdr3_aa
- TRBJ1-1 - TRBV2 - CASSGQGEGYNEQFFGPGTGEAFF
many TRBJ2-7 TRBD2 TRBV7-9 TGTGCCAGCAGCCGAGTTAGCGGGAGTAACGAGCAGTACTTC CASSRVSGSNEQYF
- TRBJ2-2 - TRBV2 TGTGCCAGCAGCGGGGGGCGGGCGGGCACCGGGGAGCTGTTTTTT CASSGGRAGTGELFF
many TRBJ1-1 - TRBV6-1 TGTGCCAGCAACTCCATTTCCGGGTTCACTGAAGCTTTCTTT CASNSISGFTEAFF
few TRBJ1-6 - TRBV19 TGTGCCACCTCGAGGAGGGACAATTCACCCCTCCACTTT CATSRRDNSPLHF
many TRBJ2-1 - TRBV12-3/TRBV12-4 TGTGCCAGCAGTTTAGCGGCCCCGGGACCGGATAATGAGCAGTTCTTC CASSLAAPGPDNEQFF
many TRBJ2-1 - TRBV11-2 TGTGCCAGCACCGACCGACCGGGGATTCGGTCCTACAATGAGCAGTTCTTC CASTDRPGIRSYNEQFF
many TRBJ2-3 TRBD2 TRBV20-1 TGCAGTGCTGACGGGACTAGCGGGAGGGTGGTAGATACGCAGTATTTT CSADGTSGRVVDTQYF
many TRBJ1-2 - TRBV28 TGTGCCAGCAGTTCGGGAGTTAATGGTGGCTACACCTTC CASSSGVNGGYTF
few TRBJ2-7 TRBD2 TRBV20-1 TGCAGTGCTAGGGTCCTAGCGGGAGGGCCCCTAGGTTTGTACGAGCAGTACTTC CSARVLAGGPLGLYEQYF
many TRBJ2-7 TRBD1 TRBV6-1 TGTGCCAGCAGTCAGGGGGCTAGCGCCTACGAGCAGTACTTC CASSQGASAYEQYF
few TRBJ2-5 TRBD1 TRBV6-1 TGTGCCAGCAGTGAAGCTAAAGGGGGACAGGAGACCCAGTACTTC CASSEAKGGQETQYF
- TRBJ1-3 - TRBV6-5 TGTGCCAGCAGTTACTCGGAGGGGGTAGATAGATATTTT CASSYSEGVDRYF
many TRBJ1-6 - TRBV19 TGTGCCAGTAGTACCCGACAGATTCTTCTCTCGAATTCACCCCTCCACTTT CASSTRQILLSNSPLHF
- TRBJ2-1 TRBD2 TRBV29-1 TGCAGCGTTGTAGACGGGAGGGGTGAGCAGTTCTTC CSVVDGRGEQFF
few TRBJ1-2 TRBD1 TRBV30 TGTGCCTGGCGCACAACAGGGGATGGCTATGGCTACACCTTC CAWRTTGDGYGYTF
many TRBJ2-3 - TRBV2 TGTGCCAGCAGTGACCGGAAAGGATTCACAGATACGCAGTATTTT CASSDRKGFTDTQYF
few TRBJ2-1 TRBD2 TRBV20-1 TGCAGTGCCTCCACGGGAGCGGGAGGATACAATGAGCAGTTCTTC CSASTGAGGYNEQFF
- TRBJ2-5 TRBD1 TRBV6-2/TRBV6-3 TGTGCCAGCAGTCCTAGGGACAGGGGTGTAGCGACCCAGTACTTC CASSPRDRGVATQYF
many TRBJ2-4 - TRBV6-2/TRBV6-3 TGTGCCAGCAGTGGGGCTAGCCTAGCCAAAAACATTCAGTACTTC CASSGASLAKNIQYF
few TRBJ2-7 - TRBV12-3/TRBV12-4 TGTGCCAGCAGTTCCAATCTCTGGGCAGCCAGTAGCCCAACCTACGAGCAGTACTTC CASSSNLWAASSPTYEQYF
- TRBJ1-5 - TRBV19 TGTGCCAGTAGTAACGGCAATGGCAATCAGCCCCAGCATTTT CASSNGNGNQPQHF